The rows below give T cell receptor beta chains drawn from one sample of a study of shared clonotypes between healthy human individuals. Only in-frame clones appear in the TCRdb table, and some are missing; sequencing was by immunoSEQ multiplex PCR. The table shows 1 million to 1.2 million clones, with roughly 80% occurring only once. The source material was memory CD4+ T cells from PBMCs. The receptors come from a man aged 18 to 30 in good health. Some clones in this sample may be carry-over from other donors' samples. The CDR3 runs from the conserved cysteine through the conserved F or W. Fields, in order: clone size, D gene, V gene, J gene, CDR3 protein, CDR3 DNA. The D gene is left open where the match is weak. Rows give clone size only sometimes, using once, few, many, or a class for an expanded clone.

>-|-|TRBV5-1|TRBJ2-3
CASSRPLLVADTQYF
TGCGCCAGCAGCCGACCCTTGTTGGTGGCAGATACGCAGTATTTT
>once|-|TRBV18|TRBJ2-5
CASSPQGGEETQYF
TGTGCCAGCTCACCACAAGGGGGAGAAGAGACCCAGTACTTC
>-|-|TRBV29-1|TRBJ2-7
CSVGNLNSYEQYF
TGCAGCGTTGGAAACCTCAACTCCTACGAGCAGTACTTC
>-|-|TRBV2|TRBJ2-2
CASSGSAAGELFF
TGTGCCAGCAGTGGGAGCGCGGCCGGGGAGCTGTTTTTT
>-|-|TRBV4-2|TRBJ1-3
CASSHNAAGSAGNTIYF
TGTGCCAGCAGCCACAACGCCGCAGGGTCGGCGGGAAACACCATATATTTT
>-|-|TRBV2|TRBJ2-3
CASQLSTGTDTQYF
TGTGCCAGCCAATTGTCCACAGGCACAGATACGCAGTATTTT
>-|TRBD2|TRBV5-4|TRBJ2-1
CASSSGTSGYNEQFF
TGTGCCAGCAGCTCAGGGACTAGCGGCTACAATGAGCAGTTCTTC
>-|TRBD1|TRBV10-3|TRBJ1-4
CAISPDRGGGEKLFF
TGTGCCATCAGCCCAGACAGGGGAGGGGGTGAAAAACTGTTTTTT
>-|TRBD2|TRBV4-1|TRBJ2-3
CASSQGIGGASGFPDTQYF
TGCGCCAGCAGCCAAGGGATCGGAGGGGCTAGCGGGTTCCCAGATACGCAGTATTTT
>-|-|TRBV28|TRBJ1-2
CASSLGHIYGYTF
TGTGCCAGCAGTTTGGGACACATCTATGGCTACACCTTC
>-|TRBD1|TRBV2|TRBJ1-2
CASSWVGTGDYGYTF
TGTGCCAGCAGCTGGGTGGGGACAGGGGATTATGGCTACACCTTC
>-|TRBD1|TRBV18|TRBJ1-5
CASSNGTGQHF
TGTGCCAGCTCGAACGGGACAGGGCAGCATTTT
>-|-|TRBV4-2|TRBJ2-1
CASSQEQGGWEQFF
TGTGCCAGCAGCCAAGAACAGGGCGGATGGGAGCAGTTCTTC
>-|-|TRBV14|TRBJ2-1
CASSPLLDFNEQFF
TGTGCCAGCAGCCCTCTCCTCGACTTCAATGAGCAGTTCTTC
>-|TRBD1|TRBV9|TRBJ1-2
CASSVEGARGYTF
TGTGCCAGCAGCGTAGAGGGGGCGCGTGGCTACACCTTC
>-|TRBD2|TRBV20-1|TRBJ2-3
CSAGTRGFRYF
TGCAGTGCTGGGACTAGAGGGTTTCGGTATTTT
>-|-|TRBV29-1|TRBJ1-5
CSVVVPYSNQPQHF
TGCAGCGTTGTGGTCCCTTATAGCAATCAGCCCCAGCATTTT
>few|-|TRBV5-1|TRBJ2-5
CASSLTFSRETQYF
TGCGCCAGCAGCTTGACTTTCTCAAGGGAGACCCAGTACTTC
>-|TRBD2|TRBV28|TRBJ2-5
CASTLPAGGTGTSQETQYF
TGTGCCAGCACCTTACCGGCGGGGGGAACCGGGACATCGCAAGAGACCCAGTACTTC
>few|TRBD1|TRBV19|TRBJ1-1
CASCRCAGDSSF
TGTGCCAGTTGCCGATGCGCCGGGGACAGTTCCTTT
>-|-|TRBV28|TRBJ1-5
CASSLLGGDPEGQPQHF
TGTGCCAGCAGCCTTTTAGGAGGGGACCCAGAGGGTCAGCCCCAGCATTTT
>-|-|TRBV5-1|TRBJ2-3
CASSLARDTQYF
TGCGCCAGCAGCTTGGCAAGGGATACGCAGTATTTT
>-|-|TRBV7-5|TRBJ1-1
CVRSRYEAFF
TGTGTCAGAAGCCGTTACGAAGCTTTCTTT